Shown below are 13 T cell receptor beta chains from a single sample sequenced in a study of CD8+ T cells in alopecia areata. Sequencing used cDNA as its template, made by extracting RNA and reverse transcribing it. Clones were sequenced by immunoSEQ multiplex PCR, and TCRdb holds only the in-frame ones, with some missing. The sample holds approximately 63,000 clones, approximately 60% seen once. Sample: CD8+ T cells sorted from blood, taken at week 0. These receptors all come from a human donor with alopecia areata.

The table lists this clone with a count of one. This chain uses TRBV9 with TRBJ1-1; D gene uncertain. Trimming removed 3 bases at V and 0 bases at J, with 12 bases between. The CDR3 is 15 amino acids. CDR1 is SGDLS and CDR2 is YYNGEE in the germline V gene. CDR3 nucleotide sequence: TGTGCCAGCAGCGATGGTTCTACCTTGAACACTGAAGCTTTCTTT. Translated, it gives CASSDGSTLNTEAFF.

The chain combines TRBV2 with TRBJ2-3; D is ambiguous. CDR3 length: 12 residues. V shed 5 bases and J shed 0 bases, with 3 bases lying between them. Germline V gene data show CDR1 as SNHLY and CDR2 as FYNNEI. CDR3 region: CASSPSTDTQYF. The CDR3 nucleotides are TGTGCCAGCAGTCCTAGCACAGATACGCAGTATTTT.

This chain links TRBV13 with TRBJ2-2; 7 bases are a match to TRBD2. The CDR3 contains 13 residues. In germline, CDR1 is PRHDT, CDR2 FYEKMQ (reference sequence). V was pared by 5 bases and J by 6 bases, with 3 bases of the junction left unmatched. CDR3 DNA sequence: TGTGCCAGCAGCACTAGCGTCCCCGGGGAGCTGTTTTTT. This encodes CASSTSVPGELFF.

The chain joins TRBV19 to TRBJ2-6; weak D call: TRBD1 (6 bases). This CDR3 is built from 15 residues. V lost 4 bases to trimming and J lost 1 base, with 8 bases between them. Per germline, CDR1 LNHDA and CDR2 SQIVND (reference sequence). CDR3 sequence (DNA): TGTGCCAGTAGTAACAGGGTATCTGGGGCCAACGTCCTGACTTTC. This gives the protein CASSNRVSGANVLTF.

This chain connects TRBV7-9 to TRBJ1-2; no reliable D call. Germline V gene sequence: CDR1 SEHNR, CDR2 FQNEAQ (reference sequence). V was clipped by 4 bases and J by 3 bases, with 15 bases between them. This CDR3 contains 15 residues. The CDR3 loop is CASSSAGWVDYGYTF. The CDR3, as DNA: TGTGCCAGCAGCTCAGCGGGGTGGGTGGACTATGGCTACACCTTC.

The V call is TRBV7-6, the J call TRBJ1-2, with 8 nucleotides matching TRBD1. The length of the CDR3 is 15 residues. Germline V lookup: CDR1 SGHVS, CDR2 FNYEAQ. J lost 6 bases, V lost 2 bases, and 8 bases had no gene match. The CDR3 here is CASSLPVGQGHGYTF. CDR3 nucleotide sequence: TGTGCCAGCAGCTTACCCGTCGGACAGGGCCATGGCTACACCTTC.

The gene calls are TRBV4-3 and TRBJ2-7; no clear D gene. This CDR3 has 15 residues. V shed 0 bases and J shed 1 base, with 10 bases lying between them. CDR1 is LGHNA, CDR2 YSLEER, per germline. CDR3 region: CASSQDRTRSYEQYF. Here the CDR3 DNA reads TGCGCCAGCAGCCAAGATCGCACCAGGTCCTACGAGCAGTACTTC.

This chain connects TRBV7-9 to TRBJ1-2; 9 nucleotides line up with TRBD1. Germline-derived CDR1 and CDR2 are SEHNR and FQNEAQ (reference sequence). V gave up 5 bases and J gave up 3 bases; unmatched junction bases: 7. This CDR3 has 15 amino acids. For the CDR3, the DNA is TGTGCCAGCAGCGATCGGACAGGGGAGGACTATGGCTACACCTTC. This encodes CASSDRTGEDYGYTF.

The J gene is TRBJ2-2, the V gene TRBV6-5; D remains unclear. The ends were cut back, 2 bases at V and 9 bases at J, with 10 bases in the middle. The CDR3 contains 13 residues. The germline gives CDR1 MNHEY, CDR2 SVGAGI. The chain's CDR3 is CASSYRFKWELFF. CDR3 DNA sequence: TGTGCCAGCAGTTACAGGTTTAAGTGGGAGCTGTTTTTT.

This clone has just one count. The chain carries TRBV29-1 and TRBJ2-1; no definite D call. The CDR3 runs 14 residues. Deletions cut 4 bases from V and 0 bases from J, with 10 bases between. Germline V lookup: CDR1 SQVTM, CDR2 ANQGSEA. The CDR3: CSVAGENSYNEQFF. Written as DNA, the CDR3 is TGCAGCGTTGCCGGAGAGAACTCCTACAATGAGCAGTTCTTC.

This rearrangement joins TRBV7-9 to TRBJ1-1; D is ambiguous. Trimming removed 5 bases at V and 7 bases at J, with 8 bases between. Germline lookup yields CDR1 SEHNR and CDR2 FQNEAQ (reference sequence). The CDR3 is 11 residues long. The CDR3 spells CASSPSGEAFF. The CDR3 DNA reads TGTGCCAGCAGCCCCTCGGGTGAAGCTTTCTTT.

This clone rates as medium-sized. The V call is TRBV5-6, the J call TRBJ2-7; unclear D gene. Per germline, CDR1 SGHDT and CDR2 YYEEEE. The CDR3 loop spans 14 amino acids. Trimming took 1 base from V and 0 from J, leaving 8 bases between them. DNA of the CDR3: TGTGCCAGCAGCTTGAGCCTCGGCTCCTACGAGCAGTACTTC. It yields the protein CASSLSLGSYEQYF.

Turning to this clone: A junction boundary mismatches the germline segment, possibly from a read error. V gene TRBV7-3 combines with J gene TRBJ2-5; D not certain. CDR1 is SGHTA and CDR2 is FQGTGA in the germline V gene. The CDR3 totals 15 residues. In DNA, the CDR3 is TGTGCCAGCAGCTTCCCCCTCGACGGCCAAGGGACCCAGTACTTC. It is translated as CASSFPLDGQGTQYF.